The 23 T cell receptor beta chains presented below share a single source sample, sequenced in a study of blood T cell repertoires in COVID-19. Measured with immunoSEQ multiplex PCR; TCRdb has only the in-frame clones, and not every one. The sample yields about 78,000 clones, more than 75% seen once. Source material: peripheral blood. These receptors were obtained from a woman aged 55 to 70 with acute or convalescent COVID-19.

The chain combines TRBV19 with TRBJ1-5; D is ambiguous. This CDR3 has 15 amino acids. Germline loops: CDR1 LNHDA, CDR2 SQIVND (reference sequence). The V end lost 7 bases, the J end lost 6 bases, and 19 bases lay between the germline ends. The CDR3: CASITTRDGSQPQHF. The CDR3 nucleotides read TGTGCCAGTATCACGACAAGGGATGGGAGTCAGCCCCAGCATTTT.

This clone was counted a single time. The chain joins TRBV5-4 to TRBJ2-1; 16 nucleotides match TRBD2. The CDR3 is 17 amino acids. The trim removed 3 bases at V and 6 bases at J, leaving 6 bases unmatched. CDR1 SGHNT and CDR2 YYREEE come from the germline V gene (reference sequence). The CDR3 region has the DNA TGTGCCAGCAGCTGGGGACTAGCGGGAGGGTATCCCAATGAGCAGTTCTTC. Protein: CASSWGLAGGYPNEQFF.

On this clone itself: Other DNA sequences in this specimen translate into the identical CDR3. The J gene is TRBJ2-6, the V gene TRBV6-5; TRBD2 is a possible D gene (6 bases). Germline loops: CDR1 MNHEY, CDR2 SVGAGI. The ends were cut back, 8 bases at V and 1 base at J, with 6 bases in the middle. This CDR3 region has 13 residues. CDR3 in DNA: TGTGCCAGCCGGGGGTCTGGGGCCAACGTCCTGACTTTC. Translated: CASRGSGANVLTF.

This sequence joins TRBV2 and TRBJ1-2; 7 nucleotides agree with TRBD1. J was trimmed by 0 bases and V by 3 bases; bases with no gene match: 4. The CDR3 loop spans 15 amino acids. CDR1 and CDR2 (germline): SNHLY, FYNNEI. CDR3 amino acids: CASSETGIANYGYTF. The CDR3 DNA reads as TGTGCCAGCAGTGAGACAGGGATAGCTAACTATGGCTACACCTTC.

The chain uses TRBV4-1 and TRBJ1-1, with 7 bases lining up with TRBD1. The CDR3 is 18 residues long. Germline trimming cut 1 base from V and 0 bases from J; bases unmatched to any gene: 11. CDR1 MGHRA and CDR2 YSYEKL come from the germline V gene. The CDR3 nucleotides are TGCGCCAGCAGCCAAGCCGGGACAGATATAAGCATGAACACTGAAGCTTTCTTT. Protein: CASSQAGTDISMNTEAFF.

The rearrangement links TRBV5-1 to TRBJ2-1, with D possibly being TRBD1 (5 bases). Trimming removed 0 bases from V and 8 bases from J, with 12 bases in between. CDR1 SGHRS and CDR2 YFSETQ come from the germline V gene. This CDR3 spans 14 amino acids. The CDR3 coding sequence is TGCGCCAGCAGCTTGGCGTTAGGGGTAGATGAGCAGTTCTTC. Amino acids: CASSLALGVDEQFF.

This clone occurred a few times. The rearrangement uses TRBV5-1 and TRBJ2-7; D perhaps matches TRBD2 (5 bases). Trimming took off 1 base at V and 5 bases at J, with 10 bases between the two ends. Germline-derived CDR1 and CDR2 are SGHRS and YFSETQ. This CDR3 comprises 13 residues. DNA of the CDR3: TGCGCCAGCAGCTTGCGAGGGTACCACGAGCAGTACTTC. Protein product: CASSLRGYHEQYF.

CDR3 nucleotides: TGTGCCATCTCGGGGAGCGGGGTGAGCACAGATACGCAGTATTTT. Its translation is CAISGSGVSTDTQYF. The chain links TRBV10-3 to TRBJ2-3; 7 positions agree with TRBD2. This CDR3 comprises 15 residues. Losses at the gene ends were 8 bases for V and 0 bases for J; bases not matched to a gene: 8. Germline loops: CDR1 ENHRY, CDR2 SYGVKD.

The chain joins TRBV28 to TRBJ1-2; D call uncertain. The CDR3 has 14 amino acids. CDR1 is MDHEN and CDR2 is SYDVKM in the germline V gene. The V end lost 5 bases, the J end lost 8 bases, and 18 bases lay between the germline ends. CDR3 protein: CASSPPVEVEGYTF. In DNA form, the CDR3 reads TGTGCCAGCAGTCCCCCAGTTGAGGTGGAGGGCTACACCTTC.

This rearrangement joins TRBV29-1 to TRBJ2-3, with 8 bases lining up with TRBD2. Germline CDR1 and CDR2: SQVTM and ANQGSEA. J lost 8 bases, V lost 2 bases, and 6 bases had no gene match. The CDR3 has 13 residues. The CDR3 spells CSVESGSGGTQYF. The DNA for the CDR3 is TGCAGCGTTGAAAGCGGGAGTGGAGGTACGCAGTATTTT.

The chain joins TRBV7-2 to TRBJ1-4, with 8 bases matching TRBD1. Trimming at V came to 5 bases and at J to 5 bases, leaving 10 bases not matched to a gene. The CDR3 totals 16 residues. Germline CDR1 and CDR2: SGHTA and FQGNSA. The CDR3 DNA sequence: TGTGCCAGCAGCCCATTTGGGACAGGAGGAAATGAAAAACTGTTTTTT. Translation: CASSPFGTGGNEKLFF.

This clone was observed a single time. The chain uses TRBV5-5 and TRBJ2-5; 15 nucleotides agree with TRBD2. Germline values: CDR1 SGHKS, CDR2 YYEKEE (reference sequence). This CDR3 is 16 amino acids long. V gave up 2 bases and J gave up 7 bases; unmatched junction bases: 6. CDR3 loop: CASSFGLAGGPGTQYF. CDR3 coding DNA: TGTGCCAGCAGCTTCGGACTAGCGGGAGGGCCGGGGACCCAGTACTTC. The full variable domain, in which reference TRBV5-5 and TRBJ2-5 provide the parts outside the CDR3, is DAGVTQSPTHLIKTRGQQVTLRCSPISGHKSVSWYQQVLGQGPQFIFQYYEKEERGRGNFPDRFSARQFPNYSSELNVNALLLGDSALYLCASSFGLAGGPGTQYFGPGTRLLVL.

This clone came up a few times. The chain couples TRBV27 to TRBJ1-4; possible D gene TRBD1, 5 bases. The V gene lost 5 bases and the J gene lost 7 bases, with 17 bases spanning the gap. CDR1 is MNHEY and CDR2 is SMNVEV in the germline V gene (reference sequence). This CDR3 is 15 amino acids long. The CDR3 region has the DNA TGTGCCAGCAGTAGGGGATACAACGGTGGTGAAAAACTGTTTTTT. Amino acids: CASSRGYNGGEKLFF.

V is TRBV14 and J is TRBJ2-3; TRBD1 matches at 7 bases. Germline CDR1 SGHDN, CDR2 FVKESK. This CDR3 comprises 17 residues. V gave up 4 bases and J gave up 3 bases; unmatched junction bases: 13. The CDR3 loop reads CASSPLRDSLGTDTQYF. The CDR3 DNA is TGTGCCAGCAGCCCTCTCAGGGACAGTTTAGGTACAGATACGCAGTATTTT. Drawing the rest from reference TRBV14 and TRBJ2-3, the complete variable domain is EAGVTQFPSHSVIEKGQTVTLRCDPISGHDNLYWYRRVMGKEIKFLLHFVKESKQDESGMPNNRFLAERTGGTYSTLKVQPAELEDSGVYFCASSPLRDSLGTDTQYFGPGTRLTVL.

V and J are TRBV28 and TRBJ2-1, with D tentatively TRBD2 (5 bases). The CDR3 contains 13 residues. In germline, CDR1 is MDHEN, CDR2 SYDVKM. V was shortened by 3 bases and J by 7 bases, with 10 bases between the two germline ends. The CDR3 DNA is TGTGCCAGCAGTTTTCCCGGCGGGAATGAGCAGTTCTTC. Translating gives CASSFPGGNEQFF. The whole variable domain, remainder taken from reference TRBV28 and TRBJ2-1, is DVKVTQSSRYLVKRTGEKVFLECVQDMDHENMFWYRQDPGLGLRLIYFSYDVKMKEKGDIPEGYSVSREKKERFSLILESASTNQTSMYLCASSFPGGNEQFFGPGTRLTVL.

The chain uses TRBV6-5 and TRBJ1-5; 9 bases are shared with TRBD1. CDR3 length equals 14 residues. Germline-derived CDR1 and CDR2 are MNHEY and SVGAGI. J was trimmed by 4 bases and V by 6 bases; bases with no gene match: 4. This chain's CDR3 is CASSPGTGNQPQHF. In nucleotides, the CDR3 is TGTGCCAGCAGCCCCGGGACAGGGAATCAGCCCCAGCATTTT.

V usage is TRBV7-2 and J usage is TRBJ1-2; 9 bases fit TRBD1. Germline loops: CDR1 SGHTA, CDR2 FQGNSA. V dropped 5 bases and J dropped 11; count of bases not matched to a gene: 18. CDR3 length equals 16 residues. The CDR3 region is CASSPRGGQGNERYTF. CDR3 bases: TGTGCCAGCAGCCCCCGTGGGGGACAGGGAAATGAAAGATACACCTTC.

The rearrangement joins TRBV6-2 or TRBV6-3 to TRBJ2-1; D possibly corresponds to TRBD1 (5 bases). Trimming shortened V by 2 bases and J by 7 bases, and 15 bases separated the two germline ends. Germline CDR1 is MNHEY and CDR2 is SVGEGT. CDR3 size: 15 residues. The CDR3 DNA reads TGTGCCAGCAGTTACGAGGTAACCGCAGGGAATGAGCAGTTCTTC. Translated: CASSYEVTAGNEQFF.

The chain is built from TRBV10-3 and TRBJ2-1; D gene ambiguous. The CDR3 totals 11 residues. V gave up 5 bases and J gave up 6 bases, with 5 bases separating them. Looked up from germline, CDR1 is ENHRY and CDR2 is SYGVKD. CDR3 amino acids: CAISSSNEQFF. For the CDR3, the DNA is TGTGCCATCAGTTCTTCCAATGAGCAGTTCTTC.

This clone has more than one count but fewer than ten. The same CDR3 is also encoded by other DNA sequences in this sample. This sequence joins TRBV3-1 (or the pseudogene TRBV3-2) and TRBJ2-5, with TRBD2 matching 8 bases. Germline V lookup: CDR1 LGHDT, CDR2 YNNKEL (reference sequence). The trim removed 3 bases at V and 1 base at J, leaving 7 bases unmatched. This CDR3 has 16 amino acids. CDR3 coding DNA: TGTGCCAGCAGCCAGGGGTCCCGGGGGGGCCAAGAGACCCAGTACTTC. Amino acids: CASSQGSRGGQETQYF.

V and J are TRBV27 and TRBJ1-1; 8 bases match TRBD1. The CDR3 extends over 14 amino acids. Trimming removed 2 bases from V and 4 bases from J; junction bases left unmatched: 3. The germline CDR1 and CDR2 sequences are MNHEY and SMNVEV (reference sequence). The CDR3 spells CASSLRGQGTEAFF. CDR3 sequence (DNA): TGTGCCAGCAGTTTACGAGGACAGGGCACTGAAGCTTTCTTT.

Concerning this clone: Other DNA variants within this sample encode the same CDR3. The rearrangement links TRBV7-3 to TRBJ2-6, with D perhaps matching TRBD1 (6 bases). Germline CDR1 reads SGHTA; CDR2 reads FQGTGA. V was shortened by 5 bases and J by 0 bases, with 8 bases between the two germline ends. The CDR3 extends over 15 amino acids. CDR3 amino acids: CASSPQGSGANVLTF. The CDR3 bases are TGTGCCAGCAGCCCACAGGGCTCTGGGGCCAACGTCCTGACTTTC.

Worth noting for this clone: An end of the junction does not agree with germline; a read error may underlie this. Within the sample, other DNA sequences also encode this same CDR3. This chain links TRBV7-9 with TRBJ1-5; TRBD1 might be the D (6 bases). From germline, CDR1 is SEHNR and CDR2 FQNEAQ (reference sequence). The CDR3 spans 13 residues. As DNA, the CDR3 is TGTGCCAGTAGCTTAGAAAAGACCGACAGGCAGCATTTT. This encodes CASSLEKTDRQHF.